The 31 T cell receptor beta chains listed next were all sequenced from one sample in a study of prognosis after radiotherapy for stage I lung cancer. Genomic DNA was subjected to two-round multiplex PCR for amplification of TCR beta CDR3. Every TRBV and TRBJ gene had its own specific primer in first-round PCR. TCRdb passed the multiplex PCR reads through MiXCR, listing each CDR3 protein once. Of fewer than 35,000 distinct CDR3 sequences listed, about 43% are singletons. The input for sequencing was PBMCs, taken before or after stereotactic body radiation therapy (not recorded which). All receptors derive from a donor of 50 years or more with non-small cell lung cancer.

This clonotype was recorded at least ten times. The J gene is TRBJ1-6, the V gene TRBV20-1; D is possibly TRBD1 (6 bases). The CDR3 totals 15 residues. V lost 6 bases and J lost 9, with 21 bases in between. CDR1 is DFQATT, CDR2 SNEGSKA, per germline (reference sequence). The CDR3 loop is CSAKNRDKESSPLHF. CDR3 nucleotide sequence: TGCAGTGCAAAAAACCGGGACAAAGAATCTTCACCCCTCCACTTT.

J is TRBJ2-1 and V is TRBV20-1; 9 positions match TRBD1. CDR1 and CDR2 from the germline V gene are DFQATT and SNEGSKA (reference sequence). This CDR3 is 15 amino acids long. V trimming: 0 bases; J trimming: 13 bases; junction bases outside the gene matches: 13. This CDR3 reads CSARDAVTGGDYQFF. The CDR3 coding sequence is TGCAGTGCTAGAGATGCGGTGACAGGGGGAGATTATCAGTTCTTC.

Ten or more counts support this clonotype. J is TRBJ2-5 and V is TRBV19, with 7 nucleotides matching TRBD1. CDR3 size: 13 residues. The J segment lost 6 bases and the V segment lost 6 bases, leaving 7 bases of the junction unmatched. Germline values: CDR1 LNHDA, CDR2 SQIVND (reference sequence). CDR3 sequence reads: CASSQTGTKTQYF. The CDR3, as DNA: TGTGCCAGTAGCCAGACAGGGACGAAGACCCAGTACTTC.

This clonotype has only a few counts. A much larger clonotype is one base distant, so this may be a read error. The V gene is TRBV5-1, the J gene TRBJ1-1; D unresolved. The CDR3 totals 14 residues. The V and J ends lost 0 bases and 5 bases respectively, with 11 bases between them. CDR1 is SGHRS and CDR2 is YFSETQ in the germline V gene. CDR3 amino acids: CASSLGFPGTEAFF. In DNA, the CDR3 is TGCGCCAGCAGCTTGGGCTTCCCGGGGACTGAAGCTTTCTTT. Full variable domain (rest looked up from reference TRBV5-1 and TRBJ1-1): KAGVTQTPRYLIKTRGQQVTLSCSPISGHRSVSWYQQTPGQGLQFLFEYFSETQRNKGNFPGRFSGRQFSNSRSEMNVSTLELGDSALYLCASSLGFPGTEAFFGQGTRLTVV.

This clonotype was detected only a few times. J is TRBJ2-1 and V is TRBV7-2, with 7 bases aligning to TRBD2. The CDR3 consists of 14 residues. From germline, CDR1 is SGHTA and CDR2 FQGNSA. The V gene end was trimmed by 6 bases and the J gene end by 5 bases; junction bases not matched to a gene: 7. CDR3 region: CASRGVAGNNEQFF. DNA for the CDR3: TGTGCCAGCAGAGGGGTAGCGGGTAACAATGAGCAGTTCTTC.

The chain carries TRBV12-3 or TRBV12-4 and TRBJ1-4; D gene ambiguous. The V end lost 6 bases, the J end lost 0 bases, and 14 bases lay between the germline ends. CDR3 size: 16 residues. The CDR3 sequence is CASRPSQPSTNEKLFF. CDR3 coding DNA: TGTGCCAGCAGGCCCTCTCAGCCCTCAACTAATGAAAAACTGTTTTTT.

Only a few counts were recorded for this clonotype. Since a much larger clone is just one base distant, this may be a read error. The rearrangement uses TRBV6-5 and TRBJ2-5, with a weak D call TRBD1 (5 bases). V lost 0 bases and J 2 bases, leaving 13 bases between the germline ends. The CDR3 has 16 residues. From germline, CDR1 is MNHEY and CDR2 SVGAGI. The CDR3 protein is CASSYSDSRRQETQYF. CDR3 nucleotide sequence: TGTGCCAGCAGTTACTCCGACAGTCGACGGCAAGAGACCCAGTACTTC.

V usage is TRBV3-1 and J usage is TRBJ1-2, with D unclear. Germline CDR1 and CDR2: LGHDT and YNNKEL (reference sequence). Between the trimmed V and J ends, which lost 4 bases and 4 bases, there was a span of 13 bases. This CDR3 is built from 14 residues. This CDR3 reads CASSPTRGSYGYTF. CDR3 DNA: TGTGCCAGCAGCCCAACCCGAGGGAGCTATGGCTACACCTTC. Full variable domain (missing parts from reference TRBV3-1 and TRBJ1-2): DTAVSQTPKYLVTQMGNDKSIKCEQNLGHDTMYWYKQDSKKFLKIMFSYNNKELIINETVPNRFSPKSPDKAHLNLHINSLELGDSAVYFCASSPTRGSYGYTFGSGTRLTVV.

In this sample, this clonotype turned up many times. This may be a read error: a much more frequent sequence differs by one nucleotide. The chain is built from TRBV5-1 and TRBJ2-3, with TRBD2 matching over 10 bases. The germline CDR1 and CDR2 sequences are SGHRS and YFSETQ. Trimming at V came to 4 bases and at J to 0 bases, leaving 14 bases not matched to a gene. CDR3 size: 19 residues. The CDR3: CASSLRLAGDGGSTDTQYF. CDR3 nucleotide sequence: TGCGCCAGCAGCCTGAGGCTAGCGGGAGATGGGGGTAGCACAGATACGCAGTATTTT.

In regard to this clonotype: This sequence may be a read error, since a much larger clone differs from it by one base. The rearrangement joins TRBV6-1 to TRBJ1-6; D not resolved. CDR3 length: 12 residues. In germline, CDR1 is MNHNS, CDR2 SASEGT. For the CDR3, the DNA is TGTGCCAGCACCACGGGGAGTTCACCCCTCAACTTT. This sequence encodes CASTTGSSPLNF.

In this sample, this clonotype is medium-sized (0.01 to 0.1%). The chain joins TRBV28 to TRBJ2-7; the match to TRBD2 covers 13 bases. CDR3 length: 14 residues. V was pared by 6 bases and J by 3 bases, with 2 bases of the junction left unmatched. The germline gives CDR1 MDHEN, CDR2 SYDVKM. The CDR3 DNA reads as TGTGCCAGCAGCGGACTAGCGGGAGTCTACGAGCAGTACTTC. Translation: CASSGLAGVYEQYF.

This clonotype has a count of ten or more. This rearrangement joins TRBV12-3 or TRBV12-4 to TRBJ2-1; 13 bases agree with TRBD2. The CDR3 sequence is 20 residues long. Unmatched junction bases numbered 16, after V lost 7 bases and J lost 1 base. The CDR3 loop reads CASTPRRLLAGGTSYNEQFF. CDR3 coding DNA: TGTGCCAGCACCCCGCGCCGGTTACTAGCGGGAGGGACATCCTACAATGAGCAGTTCTTC.

The chain joins TRBV5-1 to TRBJ2-1, with 8 bases matching TRBD2. CDR1 is SGHRS, CDR2 YFSETQ, per germline. The CDR3 length is 16 residues. V lost 4 bases and J lost 9; bases outside the gene matches: 15. The CDR3 spells CASSIGASGPTGEQFF. The CDR3 DNA is TGCGCCAGCAGCATAGGGGCTAGCGGGCCCACGGGTGAGCAGTTCTTC.

To note about this clonotype: The junction and the germline gene differ at one end; a read error may be behind it. The chain recombines TRBV20-1 with TRBJ2-1; TRBD2 might be the D (5 bases). The germline V gene has CDR1 DFQATT and CDR2 SNEGSKA (reference sequence). CDR3 length: 14 residues. CDR3 sequence: CSTRTGFNFGEQFF. The CDR3 DNA is TGCAGTACTAGAACGGGATTCAATTTTGGTGAGCAGTTCTTC.

This clonotype was picked up many times. V and J are TRBV6-1 and TRBJ2-7; weak D call: TRBD2 (5 bases). The germline V gene encodes CDR1 MNHNS and CDR2 SASEGT. V was clipped by 6 bases and J by 0 bases, with 12 bases between them. The CDR3 totals 14 residues. The CDR3 sequence is CASSPHGSSYEQYF. Written as DNA, the CDR3 is TGTGCCAGCAGCCCGCATGGGAGCTCCTACGAGCAGTACTTC.

In this sample, this clonotype turned up many times. V is TRBV18 and J is TRBJ1-4; D ambiguous. Trimming took off 3 bases at V and 3 bases at J, with 5 bases between the two ends. Per germline, CDR1 KGHSH and CDR2 LQKENI. The CDR3 covers 13 residues. The CDR3 loop is CASSPGPNEKLFF. The CDR3 bases are TGTGCCAGCTCACCGGGCCCTAATGAAAAACTGTTTTTT.

This clonotype was counted many times. The chain uses TRBV9 and TRBJ2-5; 7 nucleotides align to TRBD2. The length of the CDR3 is 13 residues. CDR1 is SGDLS, CDR2 YYNGEE, per germline. V lost 7 bases, J lost 5 bases, and 8 bases stayed unmatched. CDR3 sequence (DNA): TGTGCCAGCTCGGGAGGAGCATTGGAGACCCAGTACTTC. Its protein product is CASSGGALETQYF.

As regards this clonotype: With only one base between it and a far larger clone, this is likely a read error. V and J are TRBV11-2 and TRBJ2-7; D is undetermined. CDR3 length: 13 amino acids. Germline V lookup: CDR1 SGHAT, CDR2 FQNNGV. V was clipped by 7 bases and J by 6 bases, with 16 bases between them. This CDR3 reads CASIPSLGPEQYF. Written as DNA, the CDR3 is TGTGCCAGCATACCCAGCCTAGGTCCCGAGCAGTACTTC.

This chain links TRBV28 with TRBJ2-1, with TRBD2 identical over 14 bases. The junction had 7 bases not matched to a gene; V was cut back by 4 bases and J by 5 bases. The length of the CDR3 is 17 residues. From germline, CDR1 is MDHEN and CDR2 SYDVKM. CDR3 residues: CASSSRTSGRPDNEQFF. For the CDR3, the DNA is TGTGCCAGCAGTTCGCGGACTAGCGGGAGGCCCGACAATGAGCAGTTCTTC.

This clonotype was picked up many times. This chain uses TRBV7-2 with TRBJ2-1; D is uncertain. Looked up from germline, CDR1 is SGHTA and CDR2 is FQGNSA. V lost 4 bases, J lost 0 bases, and 10 bases lay in between. This CDR3 spans 15 amino acids. CDR3 sequence: CASSSTRFSYNEQFF. The CDR3 nucleotides are TGTGCCAGCAGCTCGACGAGATTCTCCTACAATGAGCAGTTCTTC. Based on the CDR3 plus reference TRBV7-2 and TRBJ2-1, the full variable domain is GAGVSQSPSNKVTEKGKDVELRCDPISGHTALYWYRQSLGQGLEFLIYFQGNSAPDKSGLPSDRFSAERTGGSVSTLTIQRTQQEDSAVYLCASSSTRFSYNEQFFGPGTRLTVL.

Comment on this clonotype: A far larger clone is just one base off, so this is likely a read error. The chain employs TRBV7-9 and TRBJ2-7; the D gene is possibly TRBD2 (6 bases). The CDR3 loop spans 17 amino acids. The germline V and J ends were trimmed by 5 bases and 1 base, with 21 bases remaining between them. Germline loops: CDR1 SEHNR, CDR2 FQNEAQ (reference sequence). As DNA, the CDR3 is TGTGCCAGCAGCCCCCCCTTCGGACTATCGGTTTCCTACGAGCAGTACTTC. This sequence encodes CASSPPFGLSVSYEQYF.

The chain has TRBV11-3 and TRBJ2-7; D uncertain. Per germline, CDR1 SGHNT and CDR2 YENEEA. V lost 2 bases and J 3 bases, leaving 8 bases between the germline ends. The CDR3 contains 13 residues. CDR3 loop: CASSLWYNYEQYF. CDR3 nucleotide sequence: TGTGCCAGCAGCTTATGGTACAACTACGAGCAGTACTTC.

Ten or more counts support this clonotype. The gene calls are TRBV7-2 and TRBJ2-2; 8 bases line up with TRBD1. The CDR3 extends over 16 amino acids. Per the germline V gene, CDR1 is SGHTA and CDR2 is FQGNSA. Trimming at V came to 2 bases and at J to 13 bases, leaving 15 bases not matched to a gene. CDR3 region: CASSLPRDRKRAMLFF. The CDR3 DNA reads as TGTGCCAGCAGCTTACCCCGGGACAGGAAGCGGGCAATGCTGTTTTTT.

This clonotype has a count of ten or more. The rearrangement joins TRBV24-1 to TRBJ2-2; D is uncertain. The CDR3 runs 14 residues. V shed 5 bases and J shed 4 bases, with 10 bases lying between them. Germline V gene data show CDR1 as KGHDR and CDR2 as SFDVKD. This CDR3 is CATSGLQATGELFF. The CDR3 DNA sequence: TGTGCCACCAGTGGGCTCCAAGCCACCGGGGAGCTGTTTTTT.

This chain links TRBV12-3 or TRBV12-4 with TRBJ2-5; D call uncertain. The CDR3 runs 16 residues. Trimming cost V 2 bases and J 3 bases, with 16 bases left between them. The CDR3 DNA sequence: TGTGCCAGCAGTTTAAATGTAGCTGGAAGGGAAGAGACCCAGTACTTC. Protein: CASSLNVAGREETQYF.

Regarding this clonotype: One junction end disagrees with the germline gene, perhaps due to a read error. The chain joins TRBV7-8 to TRBJ2-7; D is undetermined. Germline V gene sequence: CDR1 SGHVS, CDR2 FQNEAQ. This CDR3 is built from 13 residues. DNA of the CDR3: TGTGCCAGCAGCCCCCAGTGGTCCTATGAGCAGTACTTC. Its protein product is CASSPQWSYEQYF.

This chain joins TRBV24-1 and TRBJ2-1; D remains ambiguous. The CDR3 contains 16 residues. Germline CDR1 reads KGHDR; CDR2 reads SFDVKD. V dropped 2 bases and J dropped 6 bases, with 16 bases sitting between them. CDR3 residues: CATSDSEPASFNEQFF. In nucleotides, the CDR3 is TGTGCCACCAGTGATTCGGAACCTGCGAGTTTCAATGAGCAGTTCTTC.

This clonotype showed up many times. The chain carries TRBV12-3 or TRBV12-4 and TRBJ2-7, with unresolved D. V dropped 3 bases and J dropped 5 bases, with 14 bases sitting between them. CDR3 length: 14 residues. The CDR3 loop reads CASSLQESIHEQYF. The DNA for the CDR3 is TGTGCCAGCAGTTTGCAGGAGAGCATACACGAGCAGTACTTC.

Notes on this clonotype: An end of the junction differs from the germline gene, which may be a read error. The CDR3 DNA reads TGTGCCAGCAGTGGCCGAGAGGGGTGCTATTGCTACACCTTC. This encodes CASSGREGCYCYTF. The chain joins TRBV27 to TRBJ1-2, with D maybe TRBD1 (5 bases). CDR1 and CDR2 from the germline V gene are MNHEY and SMNVEV (reference sequence). The CDR3 is 14 amino acids.

The chain recombines TRBV7-2 with TRBJ2-3; TRBD2 agrees at 7 bases. Trimming at V came to 10 bases and at J to 2 bases, leaving 12 bases not matched to a gene. Germline values: CDR1 SGHTA, CDR2 FQGNSA. This CDR3 has 15 amino acids. CDR3 in amino acids: CAIGARREVTDTQYF. The DNA for the CDR3 is TGTGCCATCGGCGCCCGTCGGGAGGTCACAGATACGCAGTATTTT.

Regarding this clonotype: The junction does not match germline at one end; this may be a read error. The chain uses TRBV30 and TRBJ2-3; D is possibly TRBD2 (6 bases). Per germline, CDR1 GTSNPN and CDR2 SVGIG (reference sequence). The CDR3 has 14 residues. CDR3 loop: CARSVGSGADTQYF. CDR3 nucleotides: TGTGCCAGGAGCGTAGGCTCGGGAGCAGATACGCAGTATTTT.